This entry lists 6 T cell receptor beta chains sequenced from one sample in a study of control samples from healthy donors and cancer patients. Using immunoSEQ multiplex PCR, the repertoire was profiled, and TCRdb retains in-frame clones only, with some absent. The sample lists some 160,000 clones; roughly 92% were seen once. Sequenced: blood. These receptors all stem from a woman in her 30s in good health.

The gene calls are TRBV10-2 and TRBJ2-1; 9 bases are shared with TRBD2. CDR3 size: 15 residues. The germline CDR1 and CDR2 sequences are WSHSY and SAAADI. The J segment lost 5 bases and the V segment lost 4 bases, leaving 6 bases of the junction unmatched. The CDR3 loop is CASSGASGTHNEQFF. CDR3 bases: TGCGCCAGCAGTGGGGCTAGCGGGACCCACAATGAGCAGTTCTTC.

The chain uses TRBV19 and TRBJ1-2; D gene uncertain. The CDR3 has 15 residues. In germline, CDR1 is LNHDA, CDR2 SQIVND (reference sequence). V shed 3 bases and J shed 4 bases, with 15 bases lying between them. The CDR3 protein is CASSIDTRPLYGYTF. CDR3 nucleotides: TGTGCCAGTAGTATTGATACCAGGCCACTCTATGGCTACACCTTC. Full variable domain (rest looked up from reference TRBV19 and TRBJ1-2): DGGITQSPKYLFRKEGQNVTLSCEQNLNHDAMYWYRQDPGQGLRLIYYSQIVNDFQKGDIAEGYSVSREKKESFPLTVTSAQKNPTAFYLCASSIDTRPLYGYTFGSGTRLTVV.

This chain uses TRBV29-1 with TRBJ1-1; TRBD1 matches at 7 bases. The CDR3 covers 17 residues. V trimming: 5 bases; J trimming: 1 base; junction bases outside the gene matches: 16. Germline V CDR1 and CDR2: SQVTM, ANQGSEA. The CDR3 DNA reads as TGCAGCGTTCTATTGTACCGCCCGGGACAGAAGAACACTGAAGCTTTCTTT. As protein: CSVLLYRPGQKNTEAFF. Together with reference TRBV29-1 and TRBJ1-1, the CDR3 gives the full variable domain: SAVISQKPSRDICQRGTSLTIQCQVDSQVTMMFWYRQQPGQSLTLIATANQGSEATYESGFVIDKFPISRPNLTFSTLTVSNMSPEDSSIYLCSVLLYRPGQKNTEAFFGQGTRLTVV.

V usage is TRBV7-9 and J usage is TRBJ2-7; a possible D gene is TRBD2 (5 bases). CDR1 and CDR2 from the germline V gene are SEHNR and FQNEAQ (reference sequence). Trimming left V 1 base short and J 0 bases short, with 10 bases between. The CDR3 spans 15 residues. This chain's CDR3 is CASSLVGGYSYEQYF. For the CDR3, the DNA is TGTGCCAGCAGCTTAGTTGGCGGGTACTCCTACGAGCAGTACTTC.

In this sample, this clone turned up a few times. J is TRBJ2-7 and V is TRBV6-5; D is possibly TRBD1 (5 bases). The ends were cut back, 3 bases at V and 0 bases at J, with 9 bases in the middle. CDR3 length: 14 residues. CDR1 is MNHEY and CDR2 is SVGAGI in the germline V gene. The DNA of the CDR3 is TGTGCCAGCAGTTATGGGGCAAGCTCCTACGAGCAGTACTTC. Encoded protein: CASSYGASSYEQYF.

This clone appeared a few times. The gene calls are TRBV4-2 and TRBJ2-1; 8 bases align to TRBD2. V shed 0 bases and J 6 bases; nucleotides not matched to a gene: 7. The germline CDR1 and CDR2 sequences are LGHNA and YNFKEQ. CDR3 length equals 16 residues. In nucleotides, the CDR3 is TGTGCCAGCAGCCAAGATTCGGCGGGAGGCCCCAATGAGCAGTTCTTC. This translates into CASSQDSAGGPNEQFF.